In this sample, the clone carrying this T cell receptor (beta chain) turned up once. The target antigen is unknown. These data come from a study of shared clonotypes between healthy human individuals. Whole-study context: Each donor's CD4 naive and CD4 memory cells filled three plates apiece, CD8 naive two, and CD8 memory one.

Study results and caveats: Larger estimated richness was generally recorded for naive subsets relative to memory subsets. Clonotypes which were not shared had lower generation probabilities than clonotypes that all four donors shared.

Only in-frame clones appear in the TCRdb table, and some are missing; sequencing was by immunoSEQ multiplex PCR. The data show about 2 million clones, just under 95% seen once. CDR3 size: 13 residues. Germline assignment: CDR1 SGHAT and CDR2 FQNNGV. V was shortened by 0 bases and J by 6 bases, with 6 bases between the two germline ends. Naivety among CD8 cells was defined by CD45RO negativity and positive CCR7 selection, thereby excluding terminally differentiated effector memory CD45RA+ cells. Nashville, Tennessee was home to all donors, who were Caucasian adults. The sequence came from a man younger than 35 in good health. Sequenced material: naive CD8+ T cells sorted from blood. The V gene is TRBV11-2, the J gene TRBJ1-5; D call uncertain. The CDR3: CASSLDPAQPQHF. Here the CDR3 DNA reads TGTGCCAGCAGCTTAGATCCCGCTCAGCCCCAGCATTTT.